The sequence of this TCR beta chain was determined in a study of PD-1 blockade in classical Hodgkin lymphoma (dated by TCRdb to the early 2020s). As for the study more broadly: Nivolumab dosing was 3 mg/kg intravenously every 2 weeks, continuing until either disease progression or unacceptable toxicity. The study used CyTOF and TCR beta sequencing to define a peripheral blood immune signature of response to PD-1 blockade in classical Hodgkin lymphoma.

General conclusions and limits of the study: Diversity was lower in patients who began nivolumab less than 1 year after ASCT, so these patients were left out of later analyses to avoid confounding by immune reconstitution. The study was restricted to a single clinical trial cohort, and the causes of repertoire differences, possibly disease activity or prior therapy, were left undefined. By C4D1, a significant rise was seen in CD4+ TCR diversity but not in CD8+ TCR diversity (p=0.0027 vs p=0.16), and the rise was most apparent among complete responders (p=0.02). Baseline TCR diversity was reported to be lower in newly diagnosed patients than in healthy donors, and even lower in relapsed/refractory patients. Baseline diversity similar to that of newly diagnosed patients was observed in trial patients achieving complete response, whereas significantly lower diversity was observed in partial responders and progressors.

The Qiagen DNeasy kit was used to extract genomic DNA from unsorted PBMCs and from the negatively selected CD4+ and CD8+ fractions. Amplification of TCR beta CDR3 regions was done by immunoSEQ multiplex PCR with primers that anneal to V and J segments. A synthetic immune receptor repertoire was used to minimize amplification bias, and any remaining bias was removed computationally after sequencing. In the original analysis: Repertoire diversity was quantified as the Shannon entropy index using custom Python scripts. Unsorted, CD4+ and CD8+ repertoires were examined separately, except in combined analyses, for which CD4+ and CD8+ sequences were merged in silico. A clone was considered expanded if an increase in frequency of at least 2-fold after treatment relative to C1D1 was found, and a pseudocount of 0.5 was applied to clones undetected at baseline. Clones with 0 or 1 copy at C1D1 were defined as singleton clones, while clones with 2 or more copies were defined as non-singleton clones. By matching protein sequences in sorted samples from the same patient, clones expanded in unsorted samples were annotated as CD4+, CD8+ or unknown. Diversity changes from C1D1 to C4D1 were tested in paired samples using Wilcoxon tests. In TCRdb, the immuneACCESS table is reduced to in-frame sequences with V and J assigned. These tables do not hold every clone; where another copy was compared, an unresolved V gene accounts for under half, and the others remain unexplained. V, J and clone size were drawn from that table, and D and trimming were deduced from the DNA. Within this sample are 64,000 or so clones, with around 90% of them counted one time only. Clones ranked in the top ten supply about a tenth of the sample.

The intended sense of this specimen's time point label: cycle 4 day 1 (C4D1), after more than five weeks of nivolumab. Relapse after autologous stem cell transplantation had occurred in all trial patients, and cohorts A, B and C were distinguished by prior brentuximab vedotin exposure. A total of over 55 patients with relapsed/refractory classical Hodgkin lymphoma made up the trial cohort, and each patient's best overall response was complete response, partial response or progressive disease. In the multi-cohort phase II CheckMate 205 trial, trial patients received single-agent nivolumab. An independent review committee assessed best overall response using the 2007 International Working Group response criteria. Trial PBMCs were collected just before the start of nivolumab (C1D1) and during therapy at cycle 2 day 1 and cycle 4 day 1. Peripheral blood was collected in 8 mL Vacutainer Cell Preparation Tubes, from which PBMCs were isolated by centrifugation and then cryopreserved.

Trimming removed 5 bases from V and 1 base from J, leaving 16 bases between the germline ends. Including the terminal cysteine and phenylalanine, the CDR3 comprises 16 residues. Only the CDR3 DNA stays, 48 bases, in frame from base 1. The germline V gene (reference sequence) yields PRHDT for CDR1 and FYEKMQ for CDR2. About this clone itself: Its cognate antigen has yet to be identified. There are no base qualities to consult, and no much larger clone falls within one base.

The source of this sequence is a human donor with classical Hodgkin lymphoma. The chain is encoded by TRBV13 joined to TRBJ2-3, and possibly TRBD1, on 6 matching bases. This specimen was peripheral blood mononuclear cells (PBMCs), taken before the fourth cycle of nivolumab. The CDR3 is CASSVVAPGGTDTQYF. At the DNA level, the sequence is TGTGCCAGCAGCGTTGTAGCGCCAGGGGGCACAGATACGCAGTATTTT.